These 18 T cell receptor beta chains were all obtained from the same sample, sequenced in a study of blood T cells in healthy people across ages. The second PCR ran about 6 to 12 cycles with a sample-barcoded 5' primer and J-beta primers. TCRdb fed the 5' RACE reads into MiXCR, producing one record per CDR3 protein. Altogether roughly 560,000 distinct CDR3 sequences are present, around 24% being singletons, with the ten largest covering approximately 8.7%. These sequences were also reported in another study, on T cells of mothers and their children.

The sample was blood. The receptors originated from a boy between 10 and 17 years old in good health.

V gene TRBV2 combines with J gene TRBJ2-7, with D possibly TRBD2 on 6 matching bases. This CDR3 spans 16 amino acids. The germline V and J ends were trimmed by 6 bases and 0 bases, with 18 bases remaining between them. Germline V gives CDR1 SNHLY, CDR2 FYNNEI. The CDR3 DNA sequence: TGTGCCAGCAGCGGGAGAGGCACGCTACCCTCCTACGAGCAGTACTTC. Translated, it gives CASSGRGTLPSYEQYF.

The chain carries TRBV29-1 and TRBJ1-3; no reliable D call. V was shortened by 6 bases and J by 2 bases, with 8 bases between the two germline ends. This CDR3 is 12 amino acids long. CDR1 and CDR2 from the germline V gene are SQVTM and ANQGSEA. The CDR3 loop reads CSVVGPGNTIYF. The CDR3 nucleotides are TGCAGCGTCGTTGGGCCTGGAAACACCATATATTTT.

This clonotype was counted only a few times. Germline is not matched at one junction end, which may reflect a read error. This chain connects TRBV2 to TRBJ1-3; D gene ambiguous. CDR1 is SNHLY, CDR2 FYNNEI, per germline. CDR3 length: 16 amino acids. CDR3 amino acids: CASSDIGPVSGNTKYF. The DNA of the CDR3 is TGTGCCAGCAGTGATATCGGGCCGGTCTCTGGAAACACCAAATATTTT.

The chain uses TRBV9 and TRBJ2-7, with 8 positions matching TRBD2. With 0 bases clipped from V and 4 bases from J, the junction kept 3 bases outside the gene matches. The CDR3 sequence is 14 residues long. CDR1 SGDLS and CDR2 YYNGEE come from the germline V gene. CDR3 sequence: CASSVALAGYEQYF. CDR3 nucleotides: TGTGCCAGCAGCGTAGCTCTAGCGGGTTACGAGCAGTACTTC.

The CDR3 sequence: CAWSVQQTQYF. The DNA for the CDR3 is TGTGCCTGGAGTGTACAGCAGACCCAGTACTTC. This sequence joins TRBV30 and TRBJ2-1, with D unclear. Matching the DNA end better, TRBJ2-5 makes the J call doubtful. The germline gives CDR1 GTSNPN, CDR2 SVGIG (reference sequence). The CDR3 runs 11 residues.

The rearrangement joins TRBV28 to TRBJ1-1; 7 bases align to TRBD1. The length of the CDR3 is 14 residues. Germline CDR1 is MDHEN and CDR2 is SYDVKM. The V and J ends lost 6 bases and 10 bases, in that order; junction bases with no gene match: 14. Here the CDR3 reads CASRTNRDSESAFF. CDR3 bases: TGTGCCAGCAGAACTAACCGGGACAGCGAATCAGCTTTCTTT.

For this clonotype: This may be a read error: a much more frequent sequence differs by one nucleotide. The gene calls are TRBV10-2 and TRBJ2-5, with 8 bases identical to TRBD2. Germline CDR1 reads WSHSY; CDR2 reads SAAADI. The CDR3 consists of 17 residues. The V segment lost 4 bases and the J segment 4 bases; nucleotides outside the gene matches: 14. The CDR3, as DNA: TGCGCCAGCAGTGGGGGGCGGAGAGCGGGAGTCAGAGAGACCCAGTACTTC. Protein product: CASSGGRRAGVRETQYF.

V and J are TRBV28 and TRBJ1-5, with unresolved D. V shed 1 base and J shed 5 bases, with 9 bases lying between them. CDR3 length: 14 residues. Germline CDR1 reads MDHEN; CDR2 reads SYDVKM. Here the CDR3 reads CASSLLNGDQPQHF. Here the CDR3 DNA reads TGTGCCAGCAGTTTATTAAACGGTGATCAGCCCCAGCATTTT.

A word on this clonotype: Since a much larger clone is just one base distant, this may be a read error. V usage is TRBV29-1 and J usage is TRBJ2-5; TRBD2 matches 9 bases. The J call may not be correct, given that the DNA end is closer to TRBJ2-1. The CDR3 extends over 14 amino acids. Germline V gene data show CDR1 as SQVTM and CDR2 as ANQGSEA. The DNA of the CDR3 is TGCAGCGCTGCACGACTAGCGGACGTCAATGAGCAGTTCTTC. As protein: CSAARLADVNEQFF.

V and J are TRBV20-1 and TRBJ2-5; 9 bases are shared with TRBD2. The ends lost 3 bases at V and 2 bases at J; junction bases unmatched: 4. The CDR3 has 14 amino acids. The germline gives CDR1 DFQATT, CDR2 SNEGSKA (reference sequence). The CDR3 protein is CSARLAGLQETQYF. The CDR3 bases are TGCAGTGCTAGGCTAGCGGGACTTCAAGAGACCCAGTACTTC.

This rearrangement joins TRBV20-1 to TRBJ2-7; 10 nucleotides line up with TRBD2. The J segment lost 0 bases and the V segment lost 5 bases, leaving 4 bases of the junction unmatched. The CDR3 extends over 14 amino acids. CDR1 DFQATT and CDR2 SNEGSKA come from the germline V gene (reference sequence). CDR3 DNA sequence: TGCAGTGCTCGGACTAGCGGTGGCTCCTACGAGCAGTACTTC. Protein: CSARTSGGSYEQYF.

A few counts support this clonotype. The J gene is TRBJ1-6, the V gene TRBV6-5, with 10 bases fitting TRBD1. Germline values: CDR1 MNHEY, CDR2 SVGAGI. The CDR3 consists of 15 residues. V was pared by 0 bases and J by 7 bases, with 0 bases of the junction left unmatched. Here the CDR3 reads CASSYSTGGNSPLHF. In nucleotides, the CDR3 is TGTGCCAGCAGTTACTCGACAGGGGGCAATTCACCCCTCCACTTT.

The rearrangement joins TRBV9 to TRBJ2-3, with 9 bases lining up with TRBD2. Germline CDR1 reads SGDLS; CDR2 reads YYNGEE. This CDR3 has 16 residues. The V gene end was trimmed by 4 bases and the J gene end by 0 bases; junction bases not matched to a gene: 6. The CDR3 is CASSPGLASSTDTQYF. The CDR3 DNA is TGTGCCAGCAGCCCCGGACTAGCGTCTAGCACAGATACGCAGTATTTT.

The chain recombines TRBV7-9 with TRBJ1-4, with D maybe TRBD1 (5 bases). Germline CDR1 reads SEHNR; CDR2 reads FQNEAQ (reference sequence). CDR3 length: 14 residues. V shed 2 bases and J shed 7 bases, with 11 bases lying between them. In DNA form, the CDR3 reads TGTGCCAGCAGCTTAAGGGGACGGAGTGAAAAACTGTTTTTT. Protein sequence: CASSLRGRSEKLFF.

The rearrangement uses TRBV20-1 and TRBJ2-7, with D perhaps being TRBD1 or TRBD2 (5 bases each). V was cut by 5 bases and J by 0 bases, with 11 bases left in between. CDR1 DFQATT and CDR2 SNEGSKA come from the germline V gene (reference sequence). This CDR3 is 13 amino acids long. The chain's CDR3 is CSALGESSYEQYF. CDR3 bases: TGCAGTGCTCTGGGGGAAAGCTCCTACGAGCAGTACTTC.

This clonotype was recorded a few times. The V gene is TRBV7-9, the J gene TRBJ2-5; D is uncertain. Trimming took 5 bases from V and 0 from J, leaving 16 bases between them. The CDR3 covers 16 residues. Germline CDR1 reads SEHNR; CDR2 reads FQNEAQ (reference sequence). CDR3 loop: CASSNGPNEYQETQYF. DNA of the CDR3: TGTGCCAGCAGCAACGGACCGAATGAGTACCAAGAGACCCAGTACTTC.

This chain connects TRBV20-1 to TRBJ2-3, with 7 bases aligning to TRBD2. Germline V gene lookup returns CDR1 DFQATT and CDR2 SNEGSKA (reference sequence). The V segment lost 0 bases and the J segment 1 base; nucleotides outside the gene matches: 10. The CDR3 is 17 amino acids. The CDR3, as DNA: TGCAGTGCTAGAGATCCAACGTGGCTAGCGGGCACAGATACGCAGTATTTT. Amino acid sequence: CSARDPTWLAGTDTQYF.

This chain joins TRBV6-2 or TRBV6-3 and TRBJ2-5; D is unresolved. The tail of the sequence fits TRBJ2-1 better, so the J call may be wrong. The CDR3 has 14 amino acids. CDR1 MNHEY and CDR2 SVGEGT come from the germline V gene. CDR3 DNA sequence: TGTGCCAGCAGTGCGACCGCTTTGCTTCGAGAGCAGTTCTTC. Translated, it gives CASSATALLREQFF.